Below, 26 T cell receptor beta chains from the same sample are listed, as sequenced in a study of T cell repertoires in cytomegalovirus infection. Antigens for these TCRs are unknown. Each CDR3 protein gets one entry after TCRdb re-called the reads with MiXCR. The data hold a few hundred thousand distinct CDR3 sequences, with 40% observed a single time. Sequencing was performed on cultured PBMCs, taken from culture after CMV antigen stimulation. The receptors stem from a human donor in good health (CMV status not recorded). Some clones in this sample may be carry-over from other donors' samples.

This chain links TRBV28 with TRBJ1-4, with D possibly being TRBD1 (6 bases). Trimming removed 4 bases from V and 8 bases from J, with 20 bases in between. The CDR3 has 16 residues. Germline values: CDR1 MDHEN, CDR2 SYDVKM. For the CDR3, the DNA is TGTGCCAGCAGTTCATCCCGGGGGCTGCGGGGAGAAAAACTGTTTTTT. Its translation: CASSSSRGLRGEKLFF.

This clonotype was detected only a few times. The rearrangement uses TRBV7-8 and TRBJ2-1, with a weak D call TRBD2 (7 bases). The CDR3 runs 13 residues. Trimming removed 8 bases at V and 7 bases at J, with 15 bases between. CDR1 is SGHVS, CDR2 FQNEAQ, per germline. Here the CDR3 reads CASGGANGNEQFF. The CDR3 nucleotides are TGTGCCAGCGGGGGGGCCAATGGGAATGAGCAGTTCTTC.

The genes are TRBV20-1 and TRBJ1-1, with D unresolved. The length of the CDR3 is 11 residues. Germline V gene sequence: CDR1 DFQATT, CDR2 SNEGSKA (reference sequence). The ends were cut back, 6 bases at V and 4 bases at J, with 9 bases in the middle. The CDR3 DNA reads TGCAGTGCGTCTACCTCCACTGAAGCTTTCTTT. It translates to CSASTSTEAFF.

This chain joins TRBV29-1 and TRBJ2-5; D gene unclear. Trimming took off 4 bases at V and 2 bases at J, with 8 bases between the two ends. Per germline, CDR1 SQVTM and CDR2 ANQGSEA. CDR3 size: 12 residues. DNA of the CDR3: TGCAGCGTTGGTACAGCACAAGAGACCCAGTACTTC. Amino acid sequence: CSVGTAQETQYF. The full variable domain, rest sourced from reference TRBV29-1 and TRBJ2-5, is SAVISQKPSRDICQRGTSLTIQCQVDSQVTMMFWYRQQPGQSLTLIATANQGSEATYESGFVIDKFPISRPNLTFSTLTVSNMSPEDSSIYLCSVGTAQETQYFGPGTRLLVL.

The chain carries TRBV6-1 and TRBJ2-1, with D possibly being TRBD2 (6 bases). CDR1 MNHNS and CDR2 SASEGT come from the germline V gene. Trimming cost V 2 bases and J 7 bases, with 27 bases left between them. There are 19 residues in the CDR3. In DNA form, the CDR3 reads TGTGCCAGCAGTGAAAGGTCCGGCGGGGCTACTGGTATGGTTAATGAGCAGTTCTTC. Translation: CASSERSGGATGMVNEQFF.

In DNA form, the CDR3 reads TGTGCCAGCACCCTCTGGGCGGGACAAGAGACCCAGTACTTC. This translates into CASTLWAGQETQYF. The V call is TRBV7-9, the J call TRBJ2-5; D might be TRBD2 (6 bases). There are 14 residues in the CDR3. V was clipped by 7 bases and J by 2 bases, with 14 bases between them. Germline V lookup: CDR1 SEHNR, CDR2 FQNEAQ (reference sequence).

V and J are TRBV11-2 and TRBJ2-5; TRBD2 matches at 9 bases. The CDR3 is 16 amino acids. Germline CDR1 is SGHAT and CDR2 is FQNNGV. V lost 1 base, J lost 5 bases, and 8 bases stayed unmatched. This chain's CDR3 is CASSLALAGVLETQYF. The CDR3 nucleotides read TGTGCCAGCAGCTTAGCGTTAGCGGGAGTTCTTGAGACCCAGTACTTC.

The chain carries TRBV29-1 and TRBJ2-1; 8 nucleotides line up with TRBD2. Per germline, CDR1 SQVTM and CDR2 ANQGSEA. V shed 6 bases, J shed 12 bases, and the junction held 7 bases outside the gene matches. This CDR3 is 11 amino acids long. The DNA of the CDR3 is TGCAGCGTGACAACGGGGGGGGGGCAGTTCTTC. Translation gives CSVTTGGGQFF.

The chain combines TRBV20-1 with TRBJ2-1; D is unresolved. Germline CDR1 DFQATT, CDR2 SNEGSKA (reference sequence). Trimming cost V 2 bases and J 6 bases, with 14 bases left between them. The CDR3 spans 14 residues. The CDR3 here is CSARPPGFGNEQFF. The CDR3 DNA sequence: TGCAGTGCTAGACCCCCGGGCTTCGGCAATGAGCAGTTCTTC.

This clonotype was recorded a few times. This sequence joins TRBV12-3 or TRBV12-4 and TRBJ2-5; D unclear. This CDR3 has 11 amino acids. V shed 2 bases and J shed 8 bases, with 6 bases lying between them. The CDR3, as DNA: TGTGCCAGCAGTTTACAGGTCACCCAGTACTTC. Amino acids: CASSLQVTQYF.

The CDR3 spells CASSTRTGEAFF. The CDR3 coding sequence is TGCGCCAGCAGCACGCGGACAGGAGAAGCTTTCTTT. This chain links TRBV5-1 with TRBJ1-1; 7 bases agree with TRBD1. Germline CDR1 SGHRS, CDR2 YFSETQ. The V segment lost 4 bases and the J segment 8 bases; nucleotides outside the gene matches: 5. The CDR3 spans 12 residues.

This clonotype was counted only a few times. V gene TRBV20-1 combines with J gene TRBJ1-2; 9 positions agree with TRBD1. CDR1 DFQATT and CDR2 SNEGSKA come from the germline V gene (reference sequence). This CDR3 is 15 amino acids long. J was trimmed by 4 bases and V by 0 bases; bases with no gene match: 6. The CDR3 region has the DNA TGCAGTGCTAGAGATTGGGACAGGGCGAGCTATGGCTACACCTTC. It codes for CSARDWDRASYGYTF.

The chain links TRBV6-1 to TRBJ1-2, with D tentatively TRBD1 (5 bases). Germline V CDR1 and CDR2: MNHNS, SASEGT. With 8 bases removed from V and 5 bases from J, the gap between germline ends came to 15 bases. This CDR3 comprises 13 residues. The DNA for the CDR3 is TGTGCCAGCCTTCGGGGCCGCGGGTATGGCTACACCTTC. Translation gives CASLRGRGYGYTF.

This clonotype appeared a few times. This rearrangement joins TRBV7-2 to TRBJ2-7; D unresolved. The V gene's germline CDR1 is SGHTA and CDR2 FQGNSA. The V end was cut by 0 bases, the J end by 7 bases, with 13 bases between. This CDR3 contains 14 residues. The CDR3 coding sequence is TGTGCCAGCAGCTTAGCGCCAAGGGTCTCGGAGCAGTACTTC. This sequence encodes CASSLAPRVSEQYF.

This clonotype was seen repeatedly, ten times or more. This sequence joins TRBV7-2 and TRBJ2-1; D gene ambiguous. This CDR3 is built from 15 residues. CDR1 and CDR2 from the germline V gene are SGHTA and FQGNSA. Trimming stripped 4 bases from V and 7 bases from J, with 17 bases between. CDR3 bases: TGTGCCAGCAGCTACCGGTTTAATCCTAGGAATGAGCAGTTCTTC. Protein sequence: CASSYRFNPRNEQFF.

This clonotype was seen more than once but under ten times. The gene calls are TRBV12-3 or TRBV12-4 and TRBJ2-3; D is ambiguous. V was clipped by 5 bases and J by 9 bases, with 12 bases between them. The CDR3 has 12 residues. The CDR3 nucleotides read TGTGCCAGCAGTCCCGTCTATGGGACGCAGTATTTT. Translation gives CASSPVYGTQYF.

This clonotype was counted between two and nine times. The gene calls are TRBV7-2 and TRBJ2-2; TRBD1 aligns across 7 bases. This CDR3 comprises 14 residues. The V and J ends lost 5 bases and 6 bases, in that order; junction bases with no gene match: 6. Germline V gene lookup returns CDR1 SGHTA and CDR2 FQGNSA. The DNA of the CDR3 is TGTGCCAGCAGCAAGACGCAGGGGGCCGGGGAGCTGTTTTTT. Its protein is CASSKTQGAGELFF.

This clonotype turned up a few times. The chain couples TRBV27 to TRBJ2-7, with D tentatively TRBD1 (6 bases). In germline, CDR1 is MNHEY, CDR2 SMNVEV (reference sequence). Trimming shortened V by 6 bases and J by 0 bases, and 12 bases separated the two germline ends. The CDR3 length is 14 residues. In DNA form, the CDR3 reads TGTGCCAGCAGCCTAAGGGGGAACTCCTACGAGCAGTACTTC. Its protein product is CASSLRGNSYEQYF.

The chain combines TRBV12-3 or TRBV12-4 with TRBJ1-5, with 7 bases fitting TRBD1. The trim removed 2 bases at V and 6 bases at J, leaving 4 bases unmatched. CDR3 length: 14 residues. Here the CDR3 reads CASSLSTGAQPQHF. The DNA of the CDR3 is TGTGCCAGCAGTTTAAGTACAGGGGCTCAGCCCCAGCATTTT.

This clonotype appeared a few times. The chain combines TRBV6-5 with TRBJ2-1; D is undetermined. There are 14 residues in the CDR3. The V end was cut by 3 bases, the J end by 6 bases, with 12 bases between. Germline assignment: CDR1 MNHEY and CDR2 SVGAGI. DNA of the CDR3: TGTGCCAGCAGTTATGATGAAGTGAGCAATGAGCAGTTCTTC. This gives the protein CASSYDEVSNEQFF.

This clonotype was seen a handful of times. This sequence joins TRBV20-1 and TRBJ2-7; D not certain. V was pared by 3 bases and J by 7 bases, with 19 bases between. CDR1 is DFQATT, CDR2 SNEGSKA, per germline (reference sequence). The CDR3 loop spans 14 amino acids. The CDR3 reads CSASKGMSHGEQYF. Written as DNA, the CDR3 is TGCAGTGCTAGTAAGGGAATGAGTCACGGAGAGCAGTACTTC.

The CDR3 is CASSPTTFRQRDTQYF. The DNA for the CDR3 is TGTGCCAGCAGTCCCACGACTTTTCGGCAAAGAGATACGCAGTATTTT. The chain has TRBV28 and TRBJ2-3, with unresolved D. The V end lost 5 bases, the J end lost 5 bases, and 20 bases lay between the germline ends. This CDR3 is 16 amino acids long. Per germline, CDR1 MDHEN and CDR2 SYDVKM.

The genes are TRBV14 and TRBJ1-1; D is uncertain. The CDR3 runs 13 residues. Germline CDR1 reads SGHDN; CDR2 reads FVKESK. V was trimmed by 0 bases and J by 10 bases, leaving 12 bases between them. The CDR3 DNA reads as TGTGCCAGCAGCCAAGAACGAGGCCTGGTAGCTTTCTTT. Translated: CASSQERGLVAFF.

This rearrangement joins TRBV9 to TRBJ2-5; 14 nucleotides agree with TRBD2. The junction had 7 bases not matched to a gene; V was cut back by 4 bases and J by 5 bases. This CDR3 comprises 16 residues. Germline V gives CDR1 SGDLS, CDR2 YYNGEE. As DNA, the CDR3 is TGTGCCAGCAGCATCGGGACTAGCGGGAGAAGGGAGACCCAGTACTTC. Amino acid sequence: CASSIGTSGRRETQYF.

The rearrangement links TRBV12-3 or TRBV12-4 to TRBJ2-7; 11 bases are a match to TRBD1. CDR3 length equals 14 residues. V was pared by 5 bases and J by 3 bases, with 3 bases of the junction left unmatched. CDR3 coding DNA: TGTGCCAGCAGTACCGGGACAGGGGGCTACGAGCAGTACTTC. It yields the protein CASSTGTGGYEQYF.

There are many counts of this clonotype. The CDR3 nucleotides read TGTGCCAGCAGTTACTCGAATGGGCAGCCCCAGCATTTT. It is translated as CASSYSNGQPQHF. This chain joins TRBV6-5 and TRBJ1-5, with unresolved D. The CDR3 extends over 13 amino acids. V dropped 0 bases and J dropped 7 bases, with 7 bases sitting between them. Germline CDR1 MNHEY, CDR2 SVGAGI.